This T cell receptor beta chain stems from a study of regulatory T cells in long-lasting Graves disease. In its sample, this clonotype was seen a few times. CDR1 is SGHRS and CDR2 is YFSETQ in the germline V gene. Trimming cost V 0 bases and J 2 bases, with 8 bases left between them. The CDR3 is made up of 15 amino acids. The sample's time point: newly diagnosed GD, antithyroid drugs for less than 3 months. With RNA extracted from PBMCs as input, the TCR library was made. Arm-PCR with iRepertoire HTBI primers amplified the CDR3 regions for these TCR beta libraries. TCRdb analysed the multiplex PCR reads with MiXCR anew, one entry per CDR3 protein. The sample has some 600,000 distinct CDR3 sequences, about 16% seen once; the top ten hold about 12%. The sample also formed part of further work on T cells in Graves' hyperthyroidism and ophthalmopathy. This second study says: A 13 V-J signature model discriminated ophthalmopathy versus stable hyperthyroidism.

Source: peripheral blood mononuclear cells (PBMCs), taken at new diagnosis, from a patient treated with antithyroid drugs. The chain recombines TRBV5-1 with TRBJ2-2; D possibly corresponds to TRBD2 (5 bases). This TCR came from a man younger than 30 with Graves disease. In DNA form, the CDR3 reads TGCGCCAGCAGCTTGGAGACGGGAAACACCGGGGAGCTGTTTTTT. Its protein product is CASSLETGNTGELFF.